A single sample is the source of the 10 T cell receptor beta chains below, sequenced in a study of cytomegalovirus exposure and HLA in healthy donors. The PCR ran on 60 Vbeta and 13 Jbeta primers. The table came from immunoSEQ multiplex PCR; TCRdb's copy has only in-frame clones and leaves some out. The profile covers about 170,000 clones, with roughly 80% appearing a single time and about 2% taken by the ten largest. The sample comprised PBMCs. The origin of the receptors is a female donor in good health and CMV-seronegative.

Written as DNA, the CDR3 is TGTGCCAGCAGCCCAACACTGACAGGATTGAACACTGAAGCTTTCTTT. Its protein is CASSPTLTGLNTEAFF. This chain uses TRBV7-9 with TRBJ1-1; possibly TRBD1 for D (6 bases). The V gene lost 5 bases and the J gene lost 0 bases, with 16 bases spanning the gap. This CDR3 is 16 amino acids long. Per the germline V gene, CDR1 is SEHNR and CDR2 is FQNEAQ (reference sequence).

The chain joins TRBV18 to TRBJ2-2, with 10 bases identical to TRBD1. The CDR3 runs to 15 residues. The J segment lost 5 bases and the V segment lost 3 bases, leaving 3 bases of the junction unmatched. Looked up from germline, CDR1 is KGHSH and CDR2 is LQKENI. This chain's CDR3 is CASSPGTGETGELFF. DNA for the CDR3: TGTGCCAGCTCACCCGGGACAGGGGAAACCGGGGAGCTGTTTTTT.

This clone has more than one count but fewer than ten. This chain uses TRBV5-4 with TRBJ1-5; D is uncertain. Trimming left V 0 bases short and J 4 bases short, with 8 bases between. Germline-derived CDR1 and CDR2 are SGHNT and YYREEE (reference sequence). This CDR3 region has 14 residues. In nucleotides, the CDR3 is TGTGCCAGCAGCTTGGGGGCGACAAATCAGCCCCAGCATTTT. Amino acid sequence: CASSLGATNQPQHF. Drawing the rest from reference TRBV5-4 and TRBJ1-5, the complete variable domain is ETGVTQSPTHLIKTRGQQVTLRCSSQSGHNTVSWYQQALGQGPQFIFQYYREEENGRGNFPPRFSGLQFPNYSSELNVNALELDDSALYLCASSLGATNQPQHFGDGTRLSIL.

This clone was detected a few times. This chain joins TRBV5-6 and TRBJ2-3; D unclear. The CDR3 contains 15 residues. Germline-derived CDR1 and CDR2 are SGHDT and YYEEEE. The V and J ends lost 0 bases and 2 bases respectively, with 10 bases between them. The CDR3 spells CASSLGVRYTDTQYF. CDR3 sequence (DNA): TGTGCCAGCAGCTTGGGAGTTAGATACACAGATACGCAGTATTTT.

This rearrangement joins TRBV7-2 to TRBJ2-1, with D unclear. The CDR3 is 14 residues long. The germline CDR1 and CDR2 sequences are SGHTA and FQGNSA. The ends were cut back, 3 bases at V and 0 bases at J, with 6 bases in the middle. DNA for the CDR3: TGTGCCAGCAGCTTTATGAGCTCCTACAATGAGCAGTTCTTC. Translation gives CASSFMSSYNEQFF.

J is TRBJ2-2 and V is TRBV6-6, with 8 bases lining up with TRBD2. The V and J ends lost 6 bases and 5 bases, in that order; junction bases with no gene match: 8. This CDR3 is 15 amino acids long. The germline gives CDR1 MNHNY, CDR2 SVGAGI (reference sequence). In DNA, the CDR3 is TGTGCCAGCAGGCGGCTAGCGGGCCTTACCGGGGAGCTGTTTTTT. Translating it yields CASRRLAGLTGELFF.

V gene TRBV7-8 combines with J gene TRBJ2-5, with D possibly TRBD2 on 5 matching bases. The CDR3 covers 14 residues. Trimming removed 5 bases at V and 5 bases at J, with 15 bases between. CDR1 and CDR2 from the germline V gene are SGHVS and FQNEAQ. This CDR3 reads CASSTPRGLETQYF. The CDR3 nucleotides read TGTGCCAGCAGCACCCCGCGCGGGTTGGAGACCCAGTACTTC.

The rearrangement joins TRBV2 to TRBJ1-2; 7 nucleotides agree with TRBD1. With 5 bases clipped from V and 1 base from J, the junction kept 10 bases outside the gene matches. CDR3 length: 16 residues. Looked up from germline, CDR1 is SNHLY and CDR2 is FYNNEI. In nucleotides, the CDR3 is TGTGCCAGCAGTTCGACAGGGCGGCCGTATAACTATGGCTACACCTTC. As protein: CASSSTGRPYNYGYTF.

This chain joins TRBV10-3 and TRBJ1-2; D is possibly TRBD1 (5 bases). CDR3 length equals 14 residues. The V end lost 6 bases, the J end lost 9 bases, and 20 bases lay between the germline ends. Germline CDR1 and CDR2: ENHRY and SYGVKD. CDR3 in amino acids: CAISGGADKSSYTF. CDR3 nucleotide sequence: TGTGCCATCAGCGGAGGGGCGGACAAGAGTAGCTACACCTTC.

The V gene is TRBV11-3, the J gene TRBJ1-3; TRBD1 matches 7 bases. The CDR3 has 15 residues. V dropped 1 base and J dropped 4; count of bases not matched to a gene: 4. CDR1 is SGHNT, CDR2 YENEEA, per germline. The CDR3 sequence: CASSLGGGEGNTIYF. As DNA, the CDR3 is TGTGCCAGCAGCTTAGGAGGGGGCGAAGGAAACACCATATATTTT.